This TCR beta chain was observed in a study of regulatory T cells in long-lasting Graves disease. This clonotype was seen a few times. Its antigen remains unidentified. Overall study findings and caveats: For persistent Graves' patients, TCR diversity was lower than for newly diagnosed ones.

The time point was: newly diagnosed GD, antithyroid drugs for less than 3 months. Following extraction of RNA from PBMCs, that RNA was used to make the TCR library. About 9.2 milliliters of peripheral blood were taken and placed in EDTA tubes. Arm-PCR of CDR3 regions and iRepertoire HTBI primers were the basis on which TCR beta libraries were built. TCRdb re-called the multiplex PCR reads with MiXCR, one entry per CDR3 protein. Of 380,000 or so distinct CDR3 sequences in the sample, around 15% were seen once. The CDR3 runs 15 residues. V was pared by 6 bases and J by 7 bases, with 8 bases of the junction left unmatched. CDR1 is MNHNS and CDR2 is SASEGT in the germline V gene. A further study also used this sample, focusing on T cells in Graves' hyperthyroidism and ophthalmopathy. That source adds: Model-based prediction identified ophthalmopathy a median approximately 6 months prior to its onset.

The chain links TRBV6-1 to TRBJ2-2; 10 nucleotides align to TRBD1. This TCR derives from a woman between 18 and 30 years old with Graves disease. The sequencing here drew on peripheral blood mononuclear cells (PBMCs), taken at new diagnosis, from a patient treated with antithyroid drugs. The CDR3 nucleotides read TGTGCCAGCAGACCCCCGACAGGGGGCAACGGGGAGCTGTTTTTT. Translated: CASRPPTGGNGELFF.